This T cell receptor (beta chain) was found in a study of T cell responses to AZD1222 COVID-19 vaccine. The CDR3 has 15 residues. V shed 5 bases and J shed 6 bases, with 18 bases lying between them. The germline V gene has CDR1 MNHEY and CDR2 SVGAGI. As regards this clone: Its antigen is unknown.

The data were produced by immunoSEQ multiplex PCR, yet TCRdb's version contains in-frame clones alone and is incomplete. The table records 150,000 or so clones, about 90% of them present only once. Study-level results: A rise in Spike-specific TCR breadth and depth followed two AZD1222 doses.

This TCR was sampled from an adult in good health. This specimen was peripheral blood, taken on day 0 of AZD1222 vaccination. The chain links TRBV6-5 to TRBJ2-3; D unresolved. This chain's CDR3 is CASSPRFGPADTQYF. Written as DNA, the CDR3 is TGTGCCAGCAGTCCAAGATTCGGGCCGGCGGATACGCAGTATTTT.